The table lists the clone carrying this T cell receptor beta chain with a few counts. Preparation of the TCRbeta library used unique molecular identifiers. TCRdb reprocessed the PCR reads with MiXCR, giving one entry per CDR3 protein. The table lists some 490,000 distinct CDR3 sequences, approximately 12% of them singletons. These data belong to a study of T-cell reconstitution after alpha-beta-depleted transplantation in children. The CDR3 has 13 residues. V dropped 2 bases and J dropped 3 bases, with 4 bases sitting between them. The chain joins TRBV12-3 or TRBV12-4 to TRBJ2-2; no clear D gene. The starting material was PBMCs from the stem cell graft donor, obtained from the stem cell graft. This sequence was found in a human donor who donated a stem cell graft to a child with combined immunodeficiency. CDR3 sequence reads: CASSLTHTGELFF. In DNA form, the CDR3 reads TGTGCCAGCAGTTTAACACACACCGGGGAGCTGTTTTTT.